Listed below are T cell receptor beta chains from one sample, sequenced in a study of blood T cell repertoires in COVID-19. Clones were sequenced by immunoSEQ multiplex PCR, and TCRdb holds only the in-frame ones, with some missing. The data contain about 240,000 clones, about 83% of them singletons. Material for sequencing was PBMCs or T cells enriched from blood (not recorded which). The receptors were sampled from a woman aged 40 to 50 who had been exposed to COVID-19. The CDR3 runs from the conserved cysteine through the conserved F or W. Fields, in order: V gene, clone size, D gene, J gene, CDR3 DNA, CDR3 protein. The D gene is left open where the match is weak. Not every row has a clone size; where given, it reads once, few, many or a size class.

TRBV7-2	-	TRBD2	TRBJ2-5	TGTGCCAGCAGCTTAGTGGTACCTAGCGGGGGGACGGCTGAGACCCAGTACTTC	CASSLVVPSGGTAETQYF
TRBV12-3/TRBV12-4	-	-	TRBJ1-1	TGTGCCAGCAGTTGGACACTTGGGACTGAAGCTTTCTTT	CASSWTLGTEAFF
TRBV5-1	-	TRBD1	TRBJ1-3	TGCGCCAGCAGCTTCGCGGGACAGGGGGAAGGAAACACCATATATTTT	CASSFAGQGEGNTIYF
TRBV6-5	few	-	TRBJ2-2	TGTGCCAGCAGCTACCACACAGGGGAGCTGTTTTTT	CASSYHTGELFF
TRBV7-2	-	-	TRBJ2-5	TGTGCCAGCAGCCGGTACCAAGAGACCCAGTACTTC	CASSRYQETQYF
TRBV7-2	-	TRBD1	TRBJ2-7	TGTGCCAGCAGCTTACGGGACAGGGATATCCACGAGCAGTACTTC	CASSLRDRDIHEQYF
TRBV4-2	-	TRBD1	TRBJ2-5	TGTGCCAGCAGCCAACTGGCAGGGGGCATCCAAGAGACCCAGTACTTC	CASSQLAGGIQETQYF
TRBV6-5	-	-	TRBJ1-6	TGTGCCAGCAGTTACTCAGGAGGCTCCTATAATTCACCCCTCCACTTT	CASSYSGGSYNSPLHF
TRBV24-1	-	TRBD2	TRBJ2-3	TGTGCCACTGCTCGGGGGGGCACAGATACGCAGTATTTT	CATARGGTDTQYF
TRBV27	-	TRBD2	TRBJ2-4	TGTGCCAGCAGTTTAAGGCTAGCGGGGGACATTCAGTACTTC	CASSLRLAGDIQYF
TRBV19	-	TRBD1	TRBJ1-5	TGTGCCAGTAGTATGCGGGACAGGGTCGGGCAGCCCCAGCATTTT	CASSMRDRVGQPQHF
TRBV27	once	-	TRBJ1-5	TGTGCCAGCAGTCCCTATAAGGGGTCCCAGAATCAGCCCCAGCATTTT	CASSPYKGSQNQPQHF
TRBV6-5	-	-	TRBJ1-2	TGTGCCTCAGCACCCACAGGGAACTATGGCTACACCTTC	CASAPTGNYGYTF
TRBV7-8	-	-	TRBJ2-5	TGTGCCAGCAGCTTCCCTCAAGAGACCCAGTACTTC	CASSFPQETQYF
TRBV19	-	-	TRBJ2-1	TGTGCCAGTAGTACCTACCTTGTCACTTACAATGAGCAGTTCTTC	CASSTYLVTYNEQFF
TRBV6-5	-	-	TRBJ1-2	TGTGCCCTAGGAGGGGCGAACGGCTACACCTTC	CALGGANGYTF
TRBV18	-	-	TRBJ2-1	TGTGCCAGCTCAGACGTAGCCAATGAGCAGTTCTTC	CASSDVANEQFF
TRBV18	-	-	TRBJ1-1	TGTGCCAGCTCACCTTACACAGGGATCACTGAAGCTTTCTTT	CASSPYTGITEAFF
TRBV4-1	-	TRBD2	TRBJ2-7	TGCGCCAGCAGCCTACGGACTAGCGGGGGGACCTCCTACGAGCAGTACTTC	CASSLRTSGGTSYEQYF
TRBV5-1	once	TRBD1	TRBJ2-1	TGCGCCAGCAGCTTGGCGCACCTTGGGACAGGTAGCGAGCAGTTCTTC	CASSLAHLGTGSEQFF
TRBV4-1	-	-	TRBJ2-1	TGCGCCAGCAGCCCAGCAGGGTCCTACTACAATGAGCAGTTCTTC	CASSPAGSYYNEQFF
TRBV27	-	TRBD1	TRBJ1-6	TGTGCCAGCAGTTTCACCGGGACAGGGGGCTCACCCCTCCACTTT	CASSFTGTGGSPLHF
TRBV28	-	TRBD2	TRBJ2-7	TGTGCCAGCAGTTTCGGAGCGGGGGGCTCCTACGAGCAGTACTTC	CASSFGAGGSYEQYF
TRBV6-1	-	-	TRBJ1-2	TGTGCCAGCAGTGAAGATACGACATTCTATAACTATGGCTACACCTTC	CASSEDTTFYNYGYTF
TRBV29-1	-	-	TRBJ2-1	TGCAGCGGTGTGTATTGGGGGGAGAATGAGCAGTTCTTC	CSGVYWGENEQFF
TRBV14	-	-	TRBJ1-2	TGTGCCAGCCCCCTAGCTAGGAACGGGGGTTTAGCTAACTATGGCTACACCTTC	CASPLARNGGLANYGYTF
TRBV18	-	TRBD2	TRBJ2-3	TGTGCCAGCTCCCCACGGGGGGGCCCGGAAGATACGCAGTATTTT	CASSPRGGPEDTQYF
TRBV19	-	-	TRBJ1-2	TGTGCCAGTAGCCTCGACAGGCGTGGCTACACCTTC	CASSLDRRGYTF
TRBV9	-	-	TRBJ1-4	TGTGCCAGCAGCCCGGACGTGTCAGGGGAGGAAAAACTGTTTTTT	CASSPDVSGEEKLFF
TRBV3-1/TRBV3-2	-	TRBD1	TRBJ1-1	TGTGCCAGCGCCAACAGGGGCGCTGAAGCTTTCTTT	CASANRGAEAFF
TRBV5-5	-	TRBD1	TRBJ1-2	TGTGCCAGCAGCCCCGGGACAGATATTGGCTACACCTTC	CASSPGTDIGYTF
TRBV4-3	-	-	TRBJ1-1	TGCGCCAGCAGCCCACGACAGAACACTGAAGCTTTCTTT	CASSPRQNTEAFF
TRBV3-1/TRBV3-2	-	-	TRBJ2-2	TGTGCCAGCAGCCAAGTAGGGGCCGGGGAGCTGTTTTTT	CASSQVGAGELFF
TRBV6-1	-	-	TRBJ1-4	TGTGCCAGCAGTGAAGCCGTGACATCTGAAGAAAAACTGTTTTTT	CASSEAVTSEEKLFF
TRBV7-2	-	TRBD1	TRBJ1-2	TGTGCCAGCAGCTTAGAGGGAGACAGGGTGAGGGGCTACACCTTC	CASSLEGDRVRGYTF
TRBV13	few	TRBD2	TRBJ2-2	TGTGCCAGCAGCTCACAAGAGCGGGGGGACACCGGGGAGCTGTTTTTT	CASSSQERGDTGELFF
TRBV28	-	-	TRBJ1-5	TGTGCCAGCACCCACCGGGGGTTCAATCAGCCCCAGCATTTT	CASTHRGFNQPQHF
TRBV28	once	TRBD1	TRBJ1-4	TGTGCCAGCAGTCGGACAGGGACTAATGAAAAACTGTTTTTT	CASSRTGTNEKLFF
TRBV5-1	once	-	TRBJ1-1	TGCGCCAGCAGCTTGGAGCCAGGGGAGTACACTGAAGCTTTCTTT	CASSLEPGEYTEAFF
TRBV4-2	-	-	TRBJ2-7	TGTGCCAGCAGCCAAGGAGTTTACGAGCAGTACTTC	CASSQGVYEQYF
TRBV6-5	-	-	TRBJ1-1	TGTGCCAGCAGAAACCGGGGGGTGGGTGAAGCTTTCTTT	CASRNRGVGEAFF
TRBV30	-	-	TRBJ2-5	TGTGCCTGGAGTGTAAAGACCGGGAAAGAGACCCAGTACTTC	CAWSVKTGKETQYF
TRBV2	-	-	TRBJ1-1	TGTGCCAGCGGATGGGACACTTCTACTGAAGCTTTCTTT	CASGWDTSTEAFF
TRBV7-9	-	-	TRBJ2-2	TGTGCCAGCAGCTTAGTGCAGGGCAGCACCGGGGAGCTGTTTTTT	CASSLVQGSTGELFF
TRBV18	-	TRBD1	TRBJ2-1	TGTGCCAGCTCCCCGGGACAGGGCATCAATGAGCAGTTCTTC	CASSPGQGINEQFF
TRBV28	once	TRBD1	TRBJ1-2	TGTGCCAGCAGATCCGGGACAGGCTATGGCTACACCTTC	CASRSGTGYGYTF
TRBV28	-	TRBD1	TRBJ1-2	TGTGCCAGCAGCCGATCTTCAGGGGGTCTTAACTATGGCTACACCTTC	CASSRSSGGLNYGYTF
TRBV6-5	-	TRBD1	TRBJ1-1	TGTGCCAGCAGCCCGGGACAGGAGAGCACTGAAGCTTTCTTT	CASSPGQESTEAFF
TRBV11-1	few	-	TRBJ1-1	TGTGCCAGCAGCTTACTAGGGGTGACTGAAGCTTTCTTT	CASSLLGVTEAFF
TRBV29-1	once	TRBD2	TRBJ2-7	TGCAGCGTTGTTTTAGCGGGGATCTACGAGCAGTACTTC	CSVVLAGIYEQYF
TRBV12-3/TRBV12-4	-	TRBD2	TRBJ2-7	TGTGCCAGCAGTCCACTAGCGGGGGGGCAGTACTTC	CASSPLAGGQYF
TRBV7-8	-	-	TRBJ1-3	TGTGCCAGCAGCCTAGAGGGGGTAGGAAACACCATATATTTT	CASSLEGVGNTIYF
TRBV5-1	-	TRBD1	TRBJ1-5	TGCGCCAGCAGCTTGGGGACAGGGTTTAGTCAGCCCCAGCATTTT	CASSLGTGFSQPQHF
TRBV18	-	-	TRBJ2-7	TGTGCCAGCTCACCACGAGACCGACAAGCCTACGAGCAGTACTTC	CASSPRDRQAYEQYF
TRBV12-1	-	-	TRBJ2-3	TGTGCCAGCAGCCCCGGGCCCAAGCGGGGCACAGATACGCAGTATTTT	CASSPGPKRGTDTQYF
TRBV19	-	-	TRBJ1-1	TGTGCCAGTATGATCTCGGAACGCGGTCTGTCCAGAGGGACTGAAGCTTTCTTT	CASMISERGLSRGTEAFF
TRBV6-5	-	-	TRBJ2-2	TGTGCCAGCAGAACTAGACAGAACACCGGGGAGCTGTTTTTT	CASRTRQNTGELFF
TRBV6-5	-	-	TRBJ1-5	TGTGCCAGCAGCCATGAACCGGGTCCCCAACAGCCCCAGCATTTT	CASSHEPGPQQPQHF
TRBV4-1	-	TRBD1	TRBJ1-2	TGCGCCAGCAGCCAGGGACAGGACCTTTATGGCTACACCTTC	CASSQGQDLYGYTF
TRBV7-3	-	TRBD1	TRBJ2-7	TGTGCCAGCAGCGAAGGGACAGGGGTTTACGAGCAGTACTTC	CASSEGTGVYEQYF